Below, 17 T cell receptor beta chains from the same sample are listed, as sequenced in a study of metastatic and nonmetastatic thyroid tumors. Treatment of any kind had been given to no patient before thyroid surgery. TCRdb reanalyzed the PCR reads via MiXCR. In the table there are approximately 30,000 clones, around 3.5% of which are singletons. Sequencing was performed on blood. The receptors were sampled from a male donor with papillary thyroid cancer or a benign thyroid nodule (not recorded which). Some clones in this sample may be carry-over from other donors' samples.

Ten or more counts support this clone. V is TRBV27 and J is TRBJ2-1; D may be TRBD1 (5 bases). CDR1 is MNHEY, CDR2 SMNVEV, per germline (reference sequence). CDR3 length equals 16 residues. Trimming took 6 bases from V and 7 from J, leaving 22 bases between them. Here the CDR3 reads CASSLGRVQGLNEQFF. The CDR3 region has the DNA TGTGCCAGCAGCCTAGGGCGTGTTCAGGGTCTGAATGAGCAGTTCTTC.

This clone was found a few times. The J gene is TRBJ1-1, the V gene TRBV10-1; D is unresolved. Germline CDR1 reads WNHNN; CDR2 reads SYGVQD (reference sequence). The ends were cut back, 11 bases at V and 1 base at J, with 11 bases in the middle. The CDR3 is made up of 12 amino acids. The CDR3: CAAYAGNTEAFF. For the CDR3, the DNA is TGCGCCGCTTACGCCGGGAACACTGAAGCTTTCTTT.

This rearrangement joins TRBV6-1 to TRBJ1-1; D is uncertain. Germline V gives CDR1 MNHNS, CDR2 SASEGT. The CDR3 runs to 13 residues. The ends were cut back, 5 bases at V and 11 bases at J, with 18 bases in the middle. The CDR3 DNA follows: TGTGCCAGCAGTATAATTGGTCAGACGGAGGCTTTCTTT. Encoded protein: CASSIIGQTEAFF.

By proportion, this clone is medium-sized (0.01 to 0.1%). The gene calls are TRBV10-1 and TRBJ2-2; TRBD2 matches at 7 bases. The V segment lost 6 bases and the J segment 6 bases; nucleotides outside the gene matches: 7. Germline CDR1 is WNHNN and CDR2 is SYGVQD (reference sequence). CDR3 length equals 14 residues. CDR3 bases: TGCGCCAGCAGCGGGGAGGGAGACGCCGGGGAGCTGTTTTTT. Translating it yields CASSGEGDAGELFF.

The CDR3 sequence is CARRTASYERYF. CDR3 DNA sequence: TGCGCCAGACGGACAGCCTCCTACGAGAGGTACTTC. The V gene is TRBV10-2, the J gene TRBJ2-7, with a possible D match to TRBD1 (6 bases). This CDR3 has 12 residues. V was cut by 9 bases and J by 12 bases, with 21 bases left in between. Germline CDR1 reads WSHSY; CDR2 reads SAAADI.

The chain couples TRBV5-5 to TRBJ1-1; 12 bases are a match to TRBD1. With V trimmed by 3 bases and J by 12 bases, 9 bases remained unmatched. Germline V CDR1 and CDR2: SGHKS, YYEKEE (reference sequence). The CDR3 contains 14 residues. The CDR3 region is CASSWDRGLGATFF. In DNA form, the CDR3 reads TGTGCCAGCAGCTGGGACAGGGGGCTGGGTGCGACTTTCTTT.

This clone was seen more than once but under ten times. The J gene is TRBJ2-7, the V gene TRBV12-3 or TRBV12-4, with 8 nucleotides matching TRBD1. V lost 5 bases to trimming and J lost 3 bases; unmatched junction nucleotides: 0. The CDR3 covers 12 residues. CDR3 sequence reads: CASSTGGYEQYF. CDR3 bases: TGTGCCAGCAGTACAGGGGGCTACGAGCAGTACTTC.

This clone showed up just a few times. The chain links TRBV7-3 to TRBJ2-7; D uncertain. This CDR3 has 15 residues. Trimming cost V 0 bases and J 3 bases, with 12 bases left between them. Germline V gene lookup returns CDR1 SGHTA and CDR2 FQGTGA. This CDR3 reads CASSLTPRDNYEQYF. The CDR3 DNA follows: TGTGCCAGCAGCTTAACCCCGCGTGACAACTACGAGCAGTACTTC.

The chain uses TRBV19 and TRBJ2-1; TRBD1 or TRBD2 may be the D gene (5 bases each). Germline V gives CDR1 LNHDA, CDR2 SQIVND (reference sequence). The V and J ends lost 2 bases and 3 bases respectively, with 11 bases between them. CDR3 length: 15 residues. As DNA, the CDR3 is TGTGCCAGTAGTATACAAAGGGGAGTCTACAATGAGCAGTTCTTC. Translating gives CASSIQRGVYNEQFF.

This clone was recorded at least ten times. The chain recombines TRBV20-1 with TRBJ1-1, with a possible D match to TRBD1 (5 bases). CDR1 is DFQATT and CDR2 is SNEGSKA in the germline V gene (reference sequence). Trimming removed 6 bases from V and 4 bases from J, with 18 bases in between. The CDR3 length is 14 residues. The DNA for the CDR3 is TGCAGTGCCGCCTCGGCAGGGATGAGCACTGAAGCTTTCTTT. Translation gives CSAASAGMSTEAFF.

Sample share makes this clone medium-sized. DNA for the CDR3: TGTGCCAGCAGTTACGACTCCTACAATGAGCAGTTCTTC. This sequence encodes CASSYDSYNEQFF. V gene TRBV6-1 combines with J gene TRBJ2-1; D unresolved. Germline CDR1 and CDR2: MNHNS and SASEGT. Trimming left V 5 bases short and J 0 bases short, with 5 bases between. The CDR3 totals 13 residues.

This clone was recorded a few times. A much bigger clone sits one base away, suggesting this may be a read error. The chain uses TRBV6-1 and TRBJ2-6; TRBD1 matches 7 bases. CDR1 is MNHNS and CDR2 is SASEGT in the germline V gene. The CDR3 has 15 residues. DNA of the CDR3: TGTGCCGGCAGTGGGGACAGTTCCGGGGCCAACGTCCTGACTTTC. It codes for CAGSGDSSGANVLTF.

This clone has only a few counts. The genes are TRBV27 and TRBJ1-6, with a weak D call TRBD1 (6 bases). V shed 4 bases and J shed 9 bases, with 10 bases lying between them. This CDR3 has 13 amino acids. Per germline, CDR1 MNHEY and CDR2 SMNVEV (reference sequence). The CDR3 protein is CASSSTDSSPLHF. CDR3 nucleotides: TGTGCCAGCAGTTCCACGGACAGTTCACCCCTCCACTTT.

This clone was found many times. J is TRBJ2-6 and V is TRBV15, with 8 bases matching TRBD2. The length of the CDR3 is 15 residues. V lost 2 bases, J lost 3 bases, and 0 bases stayed unmatched. Germline values: CDR1 LNHNV, CDR2 YYDKDF (reference sequence). The CDR3: CATSRRGGGANVLTF. In DNA form, the CDR3 reads TGTGCCACCAGCAGACGGGGGGGTGGGGCCAACGTCCTGACTTTC.

This clone was seen a handful of times. J is TRBJ1-5 and V is TRBV4-1; 9 nucleotides match TRBD1. CDR1 is MGHRA and CDR2 is YSYEKL in the germline V gene. With 0 bases clipped from V and 4 bases from J, the junction kept 10 bases outside the gene matches. CDR3 length: 18 residues. CDR3 sequence (DNA): TGCGCCAGCAGCCAAGATTGGGGGACAGGGTCTGCGAATCAGCCCCAGCATTTT. Residues: CASSQDWGTGSANQPQHF.

In this sample, this clone turned up many times. The chain uses TRBV7-2 and TRBJ1-2, with unresolved D. V lost 3 bases and J 7 bases, leaving 15 bases between the germline ends. The CDR3 covers 14 residues. The V gene's germline CDR1 is SGHTA and CDR2 FQGNSA. DNA for the CDR3: TGTGCCAGCAGCTTCTTAGTCCGGACGGGTGGCTACACCTTC. It encodes CASSFLVRTGGYTF.

This clone has a handful of counts. The chain links TRBV3-1 to TRBJ2-1, with D tentatively TRBD2 (5 bases). Trimming took off 0 bases at V and 0 bases at J, with 15 bases between the two ends. The CDR3 is 18 residues long. Germline CDR1 reads LGHDT; CDR2 reads YNNKEL (reference sequence). The CDR3 reads CASSQDGSGLSSYNEQFF. The CDR3 DNA is TGTGCCAGCAGCCAAGACGGAAGCGGCTTAAGCTCCTACAATGAGCAGTTCTTC.